These 8 T cell receptor beta chains originate from one sample sequenced in a study of graft-versus-host responses after intestinal transplantation. Their antigen targets remain unknown. Clones were sequenced by immunoSEQ multiplex PCR, and TCRdb holds only the in-frame ones, with some missing. The data show approximately 120,000 clones, with around nine tenths seen just once and over 0.15% held by the top ten. The sequencing used unstimulated CD4+ T cells sorted from spleen or lymph node cells, collected before intestinal transplant. These receptors all stem from a human donor who received an intestinal transplant.

V is TRBV7-9 and J is TRBJ1-1; D call uncertain. The germline V and J ends were trimmed by 0 bases and 3 bases, with 5 bases remaining between them. The CDR3 contains 13 residues. CDR1 SEHNR and CDR2 FQNEAQ come from the germline V gene (reference sequence). The CDR3 sequence: CASSLATYTEAFF. CDR3 DNA sequence: TGTGCCAGCAGCTTAGCCACCTACACTGAAGCTTTCTTT.

This rearrangement joins TRBV19 to TRBJ1-6; 9 positions agree with TRBD1. Germline lookup yields CDR1 LNHDA and CDR2 SQIVND (reference sequence). J was trimmed by 6 bases and V by 5 bases; bases with no gene match: 5. CDR3 length equals 15 residues. The CDR3 bases are TGTGCCAGTAGTGAACAGGGGGCACTTAATTCACCCCTCCACTTT. This gives the protein CASSEQGALNSPLHF.

The chain uses TRBV6-5 and TRBJ2-5, with D unresolved. Germline-derived CDR1 and CDR2 are MNHEY and SVGAGI. The CDR3 sequence is 14 residues long. The germline V and J ends were trimmed by 4 bases and 1 base, with 10 bases remaining between them. Written as DNA, the CDR3 is TGTGCCAGCAGTTCACCAAACAGCCAAGAGACCCAGTACTTC. Translated, it gives CASSSPNSQETQYF.

The rearrangement links TRBV5-6 to TRBJ1-1, with 8 bases aligning to TRBD1. V was clipped by 4 bases and J by 11 bases; unmatched bases: 7. Germline loops: CDR1 SGHDT, CDR2 YYEEEE. The CDR3 is 12 residues long. The DNA of the CDR3 is TGTGCCAGCAGCGTCAACAGGGGGTTCGCTTTCTTT. Translating it yields CASSVNRGFAFF.

The chain uses TRBV5-6 and TRBJ1-1; perhaps TRBD1 as D (5 bases). Per the germline V gene, CDR1 is SGHDT and CDR2 is YYEEEE. Trimming left V 0 bases short and J 0 bases short, with 12 bases between. This CDR3 comprises 16 residues. The CDR3 region is CASSLGQGIMNTEAFF. CDR3 DNA: TGTGCCAGCAGCTTGGGGCAGGGAATTATGAACACTGAAGCTTTCTTT.

CDR3: CASRVGGTINEQFF. The CDR3 coding sequence is TGTGCCAGTAGAGTGGGGGGGACCATCAATGAGCAGTTCTTC. The rearrangement links TRBV19 to TRBJ2-1; the match to TRBD2 covers 7 bases. Germline V gives CDR1 LNHDA, CDR2 SQIVND (reference sequence). After removal of 6 bases from V and 6 bases from J, the junction contained 8 bases not matched to a gene. The CDR3 covers 14 residues.

This chain joins TRBV18 and TRBJ1-5, with D maybe TRBD1 (5 bases). The CDR3 totals 16 residues. Per the germline V gene, CDR1 is KGHSH and CDR2 is LQKENI. V was clipped by 5 bases and J by 3 bases, with 17 bases between them. The DNA for the CDR3 is TGTGCCAGCTCATTGCGGGGGGGGGTATTCAATCAGCCCCAGCATTTT. Translation gives CASSLRGGVFNQPQHF. Complete variable domain (other parts from reference TRBV18 and TRBJ1-5): NAGVMQNPRHLVRRRGQEARLRCSPMKGHSHVYWYRQLPEEGLKFMVYLQKENIIDESGMPKERFSAEFPKEGPSILRIQQVVRGDSAAYFCASSLRGGVFNQPQHFGDGTRLSIL.

This chain links TRBV7-7 with TRBJ1-1, with a weak D call TRBD1 (6 bases). The CDR3 spans 13 residues. The ends were cut back, 5 bases at V and 3 bases at J, with 10 bases in the middle. The germline V gene encodes CDR1 SSHAT and CDR2 FNYEAQ (reference sequence). DNA of the CDR3: TGTGCCAGCAGCCTGGACAGATACACTGAAGCTTTCTTT. Encoded protein: CASSLDRYTEAFF.